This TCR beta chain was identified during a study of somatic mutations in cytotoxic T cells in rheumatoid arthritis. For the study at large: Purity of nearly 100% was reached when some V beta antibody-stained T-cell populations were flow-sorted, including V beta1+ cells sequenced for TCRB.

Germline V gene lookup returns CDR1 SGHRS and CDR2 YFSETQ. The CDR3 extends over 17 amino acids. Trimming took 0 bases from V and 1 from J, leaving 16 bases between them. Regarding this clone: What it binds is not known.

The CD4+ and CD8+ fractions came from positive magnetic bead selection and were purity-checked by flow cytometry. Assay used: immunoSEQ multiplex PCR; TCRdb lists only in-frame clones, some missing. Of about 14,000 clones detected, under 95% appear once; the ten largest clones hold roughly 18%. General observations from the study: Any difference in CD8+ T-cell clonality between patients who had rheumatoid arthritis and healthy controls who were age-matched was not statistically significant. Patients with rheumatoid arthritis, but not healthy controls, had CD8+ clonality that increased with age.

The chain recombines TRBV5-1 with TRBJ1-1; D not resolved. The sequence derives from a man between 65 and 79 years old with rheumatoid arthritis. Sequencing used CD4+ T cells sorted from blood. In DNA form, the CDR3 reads TGCGCCAGCAGCTTGGCCCCGGGATCTGGCGGGAACACTGAAGCTTTCTTT. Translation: CASSLAPGSGGNTEAFF.